What follows are 19 T cell receptor beta chains derived from one specimen sequenced in a study of naive and memory T cell subsets. General study results and limits: Naive repertoires, especially CD8, held a few larger clonotypes, possibly memory cells re-expressing CD45RA.

Both TRBC1 and TRBC2 were covered by a beta constant-region primer of two equimolar oligonucleotides. Ligated cDNA was amplified by four rounds of PCR with nested alpha and beta constant-region primers and SP2. TCRdb re-called the UMI-ligation and nested PCR reads with MiXCR, one entry per CDR3 protein. Seen here are about 90,000 distinct CDR3 sequences, about 10% observed once, and the top ten hold 0.13%. Their antigens are not known. The sample taken for sequencing was naive CD4+ T cells from blood. Source of these receptors: a human donor in good health.

This clonotype showed up many times. This chain joins TRBV6-2 or TRBV6-3 and TRBJ1-2, with D unclear. The V end was cut by 9 bases, the J end by 0 bases, with 14 bases between. Germline CDR1 reads MNHEY; CDR2 reads SVGEGT. This CDR3 comprises 14 residues. CDR3 amino acids: CASRSGGANYGYTF. The CDR3 region has the DNA TGTGCCAGTAGAAGCGGCGGAGCTAACTATGGCTACACCTTC.

This chain connects TRBV4-3 to TRBJ2-7; TRBD1 aligns across 8 bases. There are 19 residues in the CDR3. In germline, CDR1 is LGHNA, CDR2 YSLEER. V was clipped by 4 bases and J by 3 bases; unmatched bases: 20. The DNA for the CDR3 is TGCGCCAGCAGCCTACAGCTGGCGTCCACGACAGGGGCGGTCTACGAGCAGTACTTC. As protein: CASSLQLASTTGAVYEQYF.

This clonotype was observed a few times. V usage is TRBV11-3 and J usage is TRBJ1-1; D gene unclear. The CDR3 contains 13 residues. Germline V gene data show CDR1 as SGHNT and CDR2 as YENEEA. The V gene lost 0 bases and the J gene lost 4 bases, with 6 bases spanning the gap. This chain's CDR3 is CASSLDHGTEAFF. CDR3 nucleotide sequence: TGTGCCAGCAGCTTAGATCACGGCACTGAAGCTTTCTTT.

This clonotype came up a few times. The chain carries TRBV7-9 and TRBJ1-5; no definite D call. V was clipped by 1 base and J by 5 bases, with 12 bases between them. The V gene's germline CDR1 is SEHNR and CDR2 FQNEAQ (reference sequence). CDR3 size: 15 residues. The CDR3 DNA follows: TGTGCCAGCAGCTTAGTCGGCCACGCTGATCAGCCCCAGCATTTT. This translates into CASSLVGHADQPQHF.

The gene calls are TRBV29-1 and TRBJ2-7; no reliable D call. The CDR3 runs to 11 residues. V shed 5 bases and J shed 7 bases, with 12 bases lying between them. Germline V gene data show CDR1 as SQVTM and CDR2 as ANQGSEA. The CDR3 spells CSVRYSFEQYF. The CDR3 coding sequence is TGCAGCGTTCGGTACAGTTTTGAGCAGTACTTC.

This rearrangement joins TRBV28 to TRBJ1-1, with 11 bases matching TRBD1. Germline lookup yields CDR1 MDHEN and CDR2 SYDVKM. CDR3 length equals 16 residues. The V and J ends lost 4 bases and 1 base, in that order; junction bases with no gene match: 5. In nucleotides, the CDR3 is TGTGCCAGCAGTTACGGGACAGGGGGGGGGAACACTGAAGCTTTCTTT. It encodes CASSYGTGGGNTEAFF.

This clonotype was seen a few times. The chain combines TRBV14 with TRBJ2-2; D gene uncertain. Germline V gives CDR1 SGHDN, CDR2 FVKESK. There are 13 residues in the CDR3. V lost 5 bases and J lost 3, with 7 bases in between. CDR3 DNA sequence: TGTGCCAGCAGCTACCAGTACACCGGGGAGCTGTTTTTT. Its translation: CASSYQYTGELFF.

The chain is built from TRBV20-1 and TRBJ2-1, with TRBD2 matching 12 bases. This CDR3 region has 15 residues. The germline V gene has CDR1 DFQATT and CDR2 SNEGSKA (reference sequence). V dropped 2 bases and J dropped 5; count of bases not matched to a gene: 4. This CDR3 is CSARSASGRDNEQFF. CDR3 nucleotides: TGCAGTGCTAGATCAGCTAGCGGGAGGGACAATGAGCAGTTCTTC.

The chain uses TRBV13 and TRBJ2-5; possibly TRBD1 for D (7 bases). Germline lookup yields CDR1 PRHDT and CDR2 FYEKMQ (reference sequence). The CDR3 is 13 amino acids. Deletions cut 6 bases from V and 5 bases from J, with 13 bases between. CDR3 nucleotides: TGTGCCAGCAGAATCTCAGGGGGGGAGACCCAGTACTTC. This gives the protein CASRISGGETQYF.

The V gene is TRBV6-5, the J gene TRBJ2-1; 12 bases line up with TRBD1. Germline CDR1 MNHEY, CDR2 SVGAGI. Trimming removed 3 bases from V and 8 bases from J; junction bases left unmatched: 5. There are 15 residues in the CDR3. In DNA form, the CDR3 reads TGTGCCAGCAGTTATTTAGGGACAGGGGGCGATGAGCAGTTCTTC. Residues: CASSYLGTGGDEQFF.

This clonotype was recorded at least ten times. The chain combines TRBV9 with TRBJ2-3; 8 bases line up with TRBD2. CDR3 length: 15 residues. Germline CDR1 reads SGDLS; CDR2 reads YYNGEE. Germline trimming cut 0 bases from V and 5 bases from J; bases unmatched to any gene: 5. The CDR3 region has the DNA TGTGCCAGCAGCGTAGAGCCAGCGGGAGTAGATACGCAGTATTTT. Translation gives CASSVEPAGVDTQYF.

The sample holds many counts of this clonotype. J is TRBJ2-7 and V is TRBV7-2; D tentatively reads TRBD1 or TRBD2 (5 bases each). Germline assignment: CDR1 SGHTA and CDR2 FQGNSA. This CDR3 region has 13 residues. The ends were cut back, 4 bases at V and 4 bases at J, with 11 bases in the middle. Here the CDR3 reads CASSSRGGYEQYF. In DNA, the CDR3 is TGTGCCAGCAGCTCGAGGGGCGGATACGAGCAGTACTTC.

The rearrangement uses TRBV6-2 or TRBV6-3 and TRBJ1-1; 7 positions match TRBD1. The CDR3 is 14 amino acids. The germline V gene has CDR1 MNHEY and CDR2 SVGEGT. V was pared by 7 bases and J by 1 base, with 6 bases of the junction left unmatched. CDR3 nucleotides: TGTGCCAGCATAAAACAGGGGAGGAACACTGAAGCTTTCTTT. This encodes CASIKQGRNTEAFF.

This clonotype came up many times. V is TRBV28 and J is TRBJ2-3, with 9 bases identical to TRBD2. Germline loops: CDR1 MDHEN, CDR2 SYDVKM. The CDR3 totals 14 residues. The junction had 4 bases not matched to a gene; V was cut back by 6 bases and J by 3 bases. This CDR3 is CASRRAGGTDTQYF. The CDR3 DNA reads TGTGCCAGCAGAAGGGCGGGAGGGACAGATACGCAGTATTTT.

The chain has TRBV19 and TRBJ2-7; D possibly matches TRBD1 or TRBD2 (5 bases each). Germline loops: CDR1 LNHDA, CDR2 SQIVND (reference sequence). Trimming took off 5 bases at V and 5 bases at J, with 25 bases between the two ends. The CDR3 spans 17 residues. This CDR3 is CASSGGSGGQGDDEQYF. In DNA form, the CDR3 reads TGTGCCAGTAGTGGCGGGTCCGGTGGGCAGGGTGACGACGAGCAGTACTTC.

This sequence joins TRBV5-4 and TRBJ2-7, with D possibly matching TRBD1 (6 bases). CDR3 length equals 16 residues. In germline, CDR1 is SGHNT, CDR2 YYREEE (reference sequence). The V end was cut by 4 bases, the J end by 2 bases, with 19 bases between. The CDR3 DNA is TGTGCCAGCAGCCTAAATCCACAGGGAGACCCCTACGAGCAGTACTTC. Translating gives CASSLNPQGDPYEQYF.

The rearrangement uses TRBV20-1 and TRBJ2-7, with 9 positions matching TRBD1. Germline V gives CDR1 DFQATT, CDR2 SNEGSKA (reference sequence). Losses at the gene ends were 3 bases for V and 3 bases for J; bases not matched to a gene: 9. The CDR3 is 15 amino acids. Here the CDR3 DNA reads TGCAGTGCTAGTTCCTGGACAGGGGAAAACTACGAGCAGTACTTC. This translates into CSASSWTGENYEQYF.

V and J are TRBV12-3 or TRBV12-4 and TRBJ2-7; TRBD1 might be the D (5 bases). V lost 5 bases, J lost 1 base, and 12 bases lay in between. The CDR3 sequence is 14 residues long. The CDR3 here is CASSPGQVSYEQYF. The CDR3 coding sequence is TGTGCCAGCAGTCCAGGACAAGTATCCTACGAGCAGTACTTC.

As regards this clonotype: Its ends do not fully match the called genes, so a read error is possible. The chain recombines TRBV6-2 or TRBV6-3 with TRBJ2-1, with TRBD2 matching over 16 bases. The CDR3 has 21 amino acids. Germline V lookup: CDR1 MNHEY, CDR2 SVGEGT. CDR3 coding DNA: TGTGCCAACAGTCTCCCGACAGGCCCGGGACTAGCGGGAGGGCGGTACAATGAGCAGTTCTTC. It translates to CANSLPTGPGLAGGRYNEQFF.